This TCR beta chain is from a study of blood T cell repertoires in COVID-19. In the study overall: Material from acute and convalescent COVID-19 was sourced from the United States, Italy and Spain. PBMCs, B-cell-depleted T cells, or T cells were the source of the cDNA or gDNA that made up the material.

In the authors' workflow: Nucleated cell counts were estimated from reference gene primer amplification. TCRdb's copy holds only in-frame clones and misses some; the assay was immunoSEQ multiplex PCR. The V and J calls and clone size come from that table; D and trimming were worked out from the DNA. The sample yields 200,000 to 250,000 clones, around nine tenths seen once. The CDR3 extends over 15 amino acids. V lost 1 base and J 0 bases, leaving 7 bases between the germline ends. Germline V gene lookup returns CDR1 LNHDA and CDR2 SQIVND (reference sequence). The TCR sequence derives from a man between 60 and 70 years old who had recovered from COVID-19. The chain joins TRBV19 to TRBJ2-1, with D maybe TRBD1 (5 bases). What was sequenced was peripheral blood. The CDR3 nucleotides read TGTGCCAGTAGTATAGGCGACAGCTCCTACAATGAGCAGTTCTTC. It is translated as CASSIGDSSYNEQFF.